These T cell receptor beta chains were read from a single sample in a study of low-dose radiotherapy and immunotherapy resistance in tumors. TCRdb reprocessed the reads with MiXCR, giving one entry per CDR3 protein. The sample lists approximately 84,000 distinct CDR3 sequences; around 17% were seen once. Sample: PBMCs, taken before treatment. These receptors all stem from a male donor with prostate cancer. The CDR3 runs from the conserved cysteine through the conserved F or W. The D gene is left open where the match is weak. The size of a clone is reported for some rows only, either as once, few or many, or as a class for expanded clones.

abundance: many
j_gene: TRBJ1-6
v_gene: TRBV28
d_gene: NA
CDR3aa: CASTKAQGTTFSPLHF
CDR3nt: TGTGCCAGCACCAAAGCGCAGGGGACTACCTTTTCACCCCTCCACTTT

abundance: many
j_gene: TRBJ1-1
v_gene: TRBV14
d_gene: NA
CDR3aa: CASSQEARDFGTEAFF
CDR3nt: TGTGCCAGCAGCCAAGAAGCTAGGGATTTCGGCACTGAAGCTTTCTTT

abundance: NA
j_gene: TRBJ2-7
v_gene: TRBV29-1
d_gene: NA
CDR3aa: CSVEGQTHEQYF
CDR3nt: TGCAGCGTTGAGGGGCAGACCCACGAGCAGTACTTC

abundance: many
j_gene: TRBJ2-5
v_gene: TRBV13
d_gene: NA
CDR3aa: CASSPRLETQYF
CDR3nt: TGTGCCAGCAGCCCCCGGCTAGAGACCCAGTACTTC

abundance: NA
j_gene: TRBJ1-1
v_gene: TRBV5-1
d_gene: TRBD1
CDR3aa: CASRPTGGLVENTEAFF
CDR3nt: TGCGCCAGCAGGCCAACAGGGGGCCTCGTCGAGAACACTGAAGCTTTCTTT

abundance: NA
j_gene: TRBJ2-1
v_gene: TRBV4-1
d_gene: NA
CDR3aa: CASSQAAGTGRNEQFF
CDR3nt: TGCGCCAGCAGCCAGGCCGCGGGCACAGGGAGGAATGAGCAGTTCTTC

abundance: NA
j_gene: TRBJ1-1
v_gene: TRBV5-1
d_gene: NA
CDR3aa: CASSFIADRDTEAFF
CDR3nt: TGCGCCAGCAGCTTCATCGCTGACCGCGACACTGAAGCTTTCTTT

abundance: many
j_gene: TRBJ2-3
v_gene: TRBV6-2/TRBV6-3
d_gene: NA
CDR3aa: CASTPGLITDTQYF
CDR3nt: TGTGCCAGCACTCCGGGCCTCATCACAGATACGCAGTATTTT

abundance: few
j_gene: TRBJ2-2
v_gene: TRBV27
d_gene: NA
CDR3aa: CASGHGELFF
CDR3nt: TGTGCCAGCGGGCACGGGGAGCTGTTTTTT

abundance: many
j_gene: TRBJ1-2
v_gene: TRBV20-1
d_gene: TRBD1
CDR3aa: CSRPGQEFYGYTF
CDR3nt: TGCAGTCGTCCGGGACAGGAGTTCTATGGCTACACCTTC

abundance: many
j_gene: TRBJ1-6
v_gene: TRBV12-3/TRBV12-4
d_gene: NA
CDR3aa: CASSPLRGSPLHF
CDR3nt: TGTGCCAGCAGTCCCCTAAGGGGCTCACCCCTCCACTTT

abundance: many
j_gene: TRBJ2-1
v_gene: TRBV12-3/TRBV12-4
d_gene: NA
CDR3aa: CASSLAPLPEQFF
CDR3nt: TGTGCCAGCAGTTTAGCGCCGCTCCCGGAGCAGTTCTTC

abundance: NA
j_gene: TRBJ1-1
v_gene: TRBV6-6
d_gene: NA
CDR3aa: CASSPIRDVNDEAFF
CDR3nt: TGTGCCAGCAGCCCTATCCGGGATGTGAACGATGAAGCTTTCTTT

abundance: many
j_gene: TRBJ1-2
v_gene: TRBV2
d_gene: NA
CDR3aa: CASSGGQAYGYTF
CDR3nt: TGTGCCAGCAGCGGGGGACAAGCCTATGGCTACACCTTC

abundance: NA
j_gene: TRBJ2-1
v_gene: TRBV14
d_gene: NA
CDR3aa: CASSQVRPLYNEQFF
CDR3nt: TGTGCCAGCAGCCAAGTGCGACCCTTATACAATGAGCAGTTCTTC

abundance: many
j_gene: TRBJ1-4
v_gene: TRBV20-1
d_gene: TRBD1
CDR3aa: CSAKDRVGEKLFF
CDR3nt: TGCAGTGCCAAAGACAGGGTCGGCGAAAAACTGTTTTTT

abundance: many
j_gene: TRBJ1-2
v_gene: TRBV7-2
d_gene: NA
CDR3aa: CASSPRGGYGYTF
CDR3nt: TGTGCCAGCAGCCCGAGAGGCGGATATGGCTACACCTTC

abundance: few
j_gene: TRBJ1-5
v_gene: TRBV5-5
d_gene: NA
CDR3aa: CASSHELGNNQPQHF
CDR3nt: TGTGCCAGCAGCCACGAACTGGGGAATAATCAGCCCCAGCATTTT

abundance: many
j_gene: TRBJ2-7
v_gene: TRBV12-3/TRBV12-4
d_gene: NA
CDR3aa: CASSLMGYPTYEQYF
CDR3nt: TGTGCCAGCAGTTTAATGGGATATCCTACCTACGAGCAGTACTTC

abundance: NA
j_gene: TRBJ2-3
v_gene: TRBV6-2/TRBV6-3
d_gene: TRBD2
CDR3aa: CASRTIGTSGGHTQYF
CDR3nt: TGTGCCAGCAGAACGATAGGGACTAGCGGGGGGCATACGCAGTATTTT